The clone carrying this T cell receptor (beta chain) was detected only a few times. Its target is not known. This sample is part of a study of T cell repertoires in cytomegalovirus infection. On the study more broadly: CMV epitopes used comprised recently identified HLA-C-restricted ones and well-studied HLA-B-restricted ones. Both a matching HLA type and CMV infection were indicated by public TCR beta signatures. General study findings and limits: Identification of carriers of CMV plus the relevant HLA was achieved through cumulative public TCR beta family frequency.

Germline V lookup: CDR1 SGHRS, CDR2 YFSETQ. CDR3 length: 16 amino acids. V gave up 0 bases and J gave up 2 bases, with 14 bases separating them. TCRdb re-called the reads with MiXCR, one entry per CDR3 protein. This sample has approximately 56,000 distinct CDR3 sequences; roughly 21% occur once, and the top ten carry around 80%. The rearrangement joins TRBV5-1 to TRBJ1-1, with unresolved D. This clonotype was obtained from a human donor in good health (CMV status not recorded). Some clones in this sample may be carry-over from other donors' samples. The source material was CD8+ T cells from cultured PBMCs, sampled from culture after CMV antigen stimulation. The CDR3 DNA reads as TGCGCCAGCAGCTTGGCCGAAAGGCCGTATAACACTGAAGCTTTCTTT. It specifies CASSLAERPYNTEAFF.